This entry lists 21 T cell receptor beta chains sequenced from one sample in a study of cytomegalovirus exposure and HLA in healthy donors. Generated by immunoSEQ multiplex PCR, the TCRdb table keeps only in-frame clones and is missing some. This sample yields 100,000 to 150,000 clones, of which about 96% are seen a single time; around 1.7% belongs to the top ten. Sequencing used PBMCs. These receptors were taken from a man aged 18 to 29 in good health and CMV-seronegative.

The chain recombines TRBV5-1 with TRBJ2-7; TRBD1 agrees at 8 bases. V lost 5 bases, J lost 6 bases, and 13 bases stayed unmatched. Germline V lookup: CDR1 SGHRS, CDR2 YFSETQ. The CDR3 contains 15 residues. CDR3 residues: CASSMMGAGGGEQYF. The CDR3 DNA follows: TGCGCCAGCAGTATGATGGGGGCAGGGGGCGGCGAGCAGTACTTC.

The chain links TRBV30 to TRBJ1-5, with D maybe TRBD1 (6 bases). V lost 4 bases, J lost 5 bases, and 9 bases lay in between. CDR1 and CDR2 (germline): GTSNPN, SVGIG (reference sequence). The CDR3 sequence is 12 residues long. Here the CDR3 DNA reads TGTGCCTGGACAGGGGAAGATCAGCCCCAGCATTTT. Its protein product is CAWTGEDQPQHF.

The V call is TRBV2, the J call TRBJ1-5; D is unresolved. V lost 4 bases to trimming and J lost 4 bases, with 8 bases between them. CDR1 and CDR2 from the germline V gene are SNHLY and FYNNEI. The CDR3 totals 13 residues. The CDR3 region is CASSGSLNQPQHF. CDR3 nucleotides: TGTGCCAGCAGTGGTAGTTTAAATCAGCCCCAGCATTTT.

The V gene is TRBV27, the J gene TRBJ1-1; no clear D gene. Germline loops: CDR1 MNHEY, CDR2 SMNVEV (reference sequence). The CDR3 sequence is 13 residues long. Trimming left V 3 bases short and J 2 bases short, with 7 bases between. CDR3 loop: CASSFRVNTEAFF. DNA of the CDR3: TGTGCCAGCAGTTTTAGAGTTAACACTGAAGCTTTCTTT.

The chain uses TRBV7-2 and TRBJ2-3; a weak D match, TRBD2 (5 bases). CDR1 SGHTA and CDR2 FQGNSA come from the germline V gene. Trimming took 1 base from V and 2 from J, leaving 10 bases between them. The CDR3 runs 15 residues. The CDR3 DNA reads TGTGCCAGCAGCTTAGTGGCGGGCCACACAGATACGCAGTATTTT. Translating it yields CASSLVAGHTDTQYF.

The rearrangement joins TRBV4-3 to TRBJ2-1, with 9 nucleotides matching TRBD2. This CDR3 region has 16 residues. Trimming at V came to 0 bases and at J to 5 bases, leaving 5 bases not matched to a gene. CDR1 and CDR2 from the germline V gene are LGHNA and YSLEER. CDR3 DNA sequence: TGCGCCAGCAGCCAAGATCCGCTAGCGGGGCACAATGAGCAGTTCTTC. Encoded protein: CASSQDPLAGHNEQFF.

The J gene is TRBJ1-5, the V gene TRBV5-8, with TRBD1 identical over 7 bases. The V gene end was trimmed by 4 bases and the J gene end by 6 bases; junction bases not matched to a gene: 10. Germline lookup yields CDR1 SGHTS and CDR2 YDEGEE. This CDR3 comprises 15 residues. CDR3 bases: TGTGCCAGCAGCCGAATCAGACAGGGAGGTCAGCCCCAGCATTTT. Protein product: CASSRIRQGGQPQHF.

J is TRBJ2-3 and V is TRBV7-2, with D perhaps TRBD2 (6 bases). CDR1 and CDR2 (germline): SGHTA, FQGNSA. The CDR3 contains 15 residues. V lost 5 bases to trimming and J lost 1 base, with 13 bases between them. CDR3 nucleotides: TGTGCCAGCAGCCCGGCTGCGGGACGCACAGATACGCAGTATTTT. It encodes CASSPAAGRTDTQYF.

The gene calls are TRBV7-2 and TRBJ2-7; 10 bases are shared with TRBD2. This CDR3 comprises 15 residues. The germline gives CDR1 SGHTA, CDR2 FQGNSA. V lost 5 bases to trimming and J lost 3 bases; unmatched junction nucleotides: 7. CDR3 loop: CASSPGLAYNYEQYF. CDR3 nucleotide sequence: TGTGCCAGCAGCCCGGGACTAGCGTACAACTACGAGCAGTACTTC.

The CDR3 loop reads CASSVQLGSQETQYF. DNA of the CDR3: TGTGCCAGCAGCGTACAGTTGGGCAGCCAAGAGACCCAGTACTTC. The chain joins TRBV9 to TRBJ2-5, with D uncertain. The CDR3 is 15 amino acids. Looked up from germline, CDR1 is SGDLS and CDR2 is YYNGEE. Trimming pared 1 base from V and 1 base from J, leaving 11 bases between. The entire variable domain, with the rest obtained from reference TRBV9 and TRBJ2-5, is as follows: DSGVTQTPKHLITATGQRVTLRCSPRSGDLSVYWYQQSLDQGLQFLIQYYNGEERAKGNILERFSAQQFPDLHSELNLSSLELGDSALYFCASSVQLGSQETQYFGPGTRLLVL.

This clone was counted a single time. The V and J genes are TRBV30 and TRBJ2-7; possibly TRBD1 for D (5 bases). CDR1 and CDR2 from the germline V gene are GTSNPN and SVGIG (reference sequence). Trimming pared 0 bases from V and 2 bases from J, leaving 8 bases between. The length of the CDR3 is 13 residues. The CDR3 reads CAWSVGAAYEQYF. DNA for the CDR3: TGTGCCTGGAGTGTAGGGGCAGCCTACGAGCAGTACTTC.

The chain couples TRBV29-1 to TRBJ2-7; D may be TRBD1 (6 bases). The V and J ends lost 4 bases and 0 bases respectively, with 28 bases between them. The CDR3 has 19 amino acids. CDR1 and CDR2 from the germline V gene are SQVTM and ANQGSEA. The chain's CDR3 is CSVGSLPQLGDKISYEQYF. The CDR3 nucleotides are TGCAGCGTTGGCAGTCTGCCCCAGCTCGGGGACAAAATCTCCTACGAGCAGTACTTC.

The rearrangement uses TRBV6-1 and TRBJ2-7; D may be TRBD1 (5 bases). The germline gives CDR1 MNHNS, CDR2 SASEGT. Trimming took 3 bases from V and 3 from J, leaving 18 bases between them. The CDR3 totals 16 residues. The CDR3 nucleotides read TGTGCCAGCAGTGACAACAGGCTCCTAGGGATCTACGAGCAGTACTTC. Translating gives CASSDNRLLGIYEQYF.

The chain has TRBV7-9 and TRBJ2-1; 10 nucleotides agree with TRBD2. V dropped 5 bases and J dropped 6; count of bases not matched to a gene: 7. This CDR3 contains 15 residues. Germline CDR1 SEHNR, CDR2 FQNEAQ (reference sequence). CDR3 DNA sequence: TGTGCCAGCAGCCAGAGCGGGAGGGCAGTCAATGAGCAGTTCTTC. Its translation: CASSQSGRAVNEQFF.

This chain joins TRBV18 and TRBJ2-4; tentatively, D is TRBD1 (6 bases). V was pared by 0 bases and J by 7 bases, with 16 bases between. Germline CDR1 reads KGHSH; CDR2 reads LQKENI. CDR3 length: 16 amino acids. The CDR3 reads CASSPPKQGIGNIQYF. Here the CDR3 DNA reads TGTGCCAGCTCACCACCGAAACAGGGAATCGGGAACATTCAGTACTTC.

Note on this clone: Other DNA sequences within the sample encode an identical CDR3. V and J are TRBV9 and TRBJ2-7, with 7 bases aligning to TRBD1. With V trimmed by 0 bases and J by 2 bases, 5 bases remained unmatched. In germline, CDR1 is SGDLS, CDR2 YYNGEE. The CDR3 covers 15 residues. The CDR3 nucleotides are TGTGCCAGCAGCGTAGCTACTGGGACAGCCTACGAGCAGTACTTC. Translated: CASSVATGTAYEQYF.

The rearrangement links TRBV18 to TRBJ2-3; 8 bases are a match to TRBD1. CDR3 size: 16 residues. V dropped 4 bases and J dropped 2; count of bases not matched to a gene: 8. Germline V gene sequence: CDR1 KGHSH, CDR2 LQKENI. In nucleotides, the CDR3 is TGTGCCAGCTCACTCCGGGACAGGAGAACCACAGATACGCAGTATTTT. This codes for CASSLRDRRTTDTQYF.

This clone was observed a few times. The CDR3 sequence: CASSPEGEETQYF. In DNA form, the CDR3 reads TGTGCCAGCAGCCCCGAGGGAGAAGAGACCCAGTACTTC. The chain employs TRBV7-9 and TRBJ2-5; D is possibly TRBD2 (5 bases). Germline CDR1 reads SEHNR; CDR2 reads FQNEAQ (reference sequence). The ends were cut back, 5 bases at V and 3 bases at J, with 10 bases in the middle. The CDR3 is 13 amino acids.

The chain employs TRBV30 and TRBJ2-4; 8 bases align to TRBD2. The CDR3 runs to 15 residues. The V gene end was trimmed by 2 bases and the J gene end by 9 bases; junction bases not matched to a gene: 12. CDR1 GTSNPN and CDR2 SVGIG come from the germline V gene (reference sequence). The CDR3 loop reads CAWSRGGAYHAIQYF. DNA for the CDR3: TGTGCCTGGAGTCGGGGGGGCGCATACCATGCCATTCAGTACTTC.

The chain couples TRBV4-3 to TRBJ2-1, with a possible D match to TRBD2 (5 bases). V dropped 2 bases and J dropped 2 bases, with 16 bases sitting between them. Germline loops: CDR1 LGHNA, CDR2 YSLEER. CDR3 length: 17 amino acids. The CDR3 sequence is CASSQSPSSGTYNEQFF. The CDR3 nucleotides are TGCGCCAGCAGCCAATCCCCCTCAAGCGGAACCTACAATGAGCAGTTCTTC.

CDR3 sequence: CASSFGQGGGYTF. The CDR3 nucleotides read TGTGCCAGCAGCTTTGGACAGGGAGGTGGCTACACCTTC. J is TRBJ1-2 and V is TRBV11-3; 8 nucleotides agree with TRBD1. Germline values: CDR1 SGHNT, CDR2 YENEEA. Unmatched junction bases numbered 4, after V lost 3 bases and J lost 7 bases. This CDR3 contains 13 residues.